In this sample, the clone carrying this T cell receptor beta chain turned up once. Study processing details: Reference gene primer amplification gave nucleated cell count estimates. Using immunoSEQ multiplex PCR, the repertoire was profiled, and TCRdb retains in-frame clones only, with some absent. That table gives V, J and clone size, and the DNA gave D and trimming. Among 20,000 to 25,000 clones listed, 75% to 95% were seen once. The sample originates from a study of blood T cell repertoires in COVID-19. Across the whole study: In each case, the material was cDNA or gDNA derived from T cells, B-cell-depleted T cells, or PBMCs.

The germline V gene has CDR1 SGHKS and CDR2 YYEKEE (reference sequence). There are 14 residues in the CDR3. The J segment lost 6 bases and the V segment lost 4 bases, leaving 7 bases of the junction unmatched. The chain links TRBV5-5 to TRBJ1-5, with TRBD1 identical over 7 bases. Source material: peripheral blood. The clonotype was recovered from a woman between 65 and 79 years old with active COVID-19. CDR3 in amino acids: CASSRADRSQPQHF. CDR3 in DNA: TGTGCCAGCAGCCGAGCGGACAGGAGTCAGCCCCAGCATTTT.